This T cell receptor beta chain was sequenced for a study of molecular identifiers for immune sequencing clone quantification. About this clonotype: This may come from a read error, since a much larger clone is one base off.

Losses at the gene ends were 1 base for V and 4 bases for J; bases not matched to a gene: 11. The germline V gene has CDR1 LGHNA and CDR2 YSLEER. The CDR3 totals 17 residues. Previously described methods with listed TCR primers produced the bulk TCR libraries. A single record per CDR3 protein comes from TCRdb applying MiXCR to the PCR reads. The top ten clones hold under 0.95% of a sample with under 650,000 distinct CDR3 sequences, roughly 21% of them seen once. Sequenced material: naive CD8+ T cells from blood, with Jurkat cell RNA spiked in. Indicated subset: FACS-sorted CD8+CD4-CCR7+CD45RA+ naive T cells. This chain links TRBV4-3 with TRBJ1-1; 8 nucleotides align to TRBD1. This receptor was taken from a human donor in good health. Some libraries in this study had Jurkat cell RNA spiked in. The CDR3 spells CASSQGAGGWIGTEAFF. CDR3 nucleotides: TGCGCCAGCAGCCAAGGGGCAGGGGGCTGGATTGGCACTGAAGCTTTCTTT.